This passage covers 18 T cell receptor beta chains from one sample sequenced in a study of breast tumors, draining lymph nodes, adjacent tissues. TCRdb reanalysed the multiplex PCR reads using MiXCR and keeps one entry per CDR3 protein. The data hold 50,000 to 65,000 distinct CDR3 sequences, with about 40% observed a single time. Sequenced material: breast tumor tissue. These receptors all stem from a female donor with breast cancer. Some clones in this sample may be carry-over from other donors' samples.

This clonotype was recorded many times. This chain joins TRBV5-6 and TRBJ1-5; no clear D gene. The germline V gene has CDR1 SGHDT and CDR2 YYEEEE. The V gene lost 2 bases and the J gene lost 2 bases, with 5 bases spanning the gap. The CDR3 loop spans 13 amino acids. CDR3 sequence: CASSFWGNQPQHF. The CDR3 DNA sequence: TGTGCCAGCAGCTTTTGGGGCAATCAGCCCCAGCATTTT.

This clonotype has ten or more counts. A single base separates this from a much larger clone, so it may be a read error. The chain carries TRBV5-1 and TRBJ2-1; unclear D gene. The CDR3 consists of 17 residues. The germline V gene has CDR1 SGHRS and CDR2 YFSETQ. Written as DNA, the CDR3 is TGCGCCAGCAGCTTGGTAGGTAGCCAAAGCTCCTACAGTGAGCAGTTCTTC. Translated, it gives CASSLVGSQSSYSEQFF.

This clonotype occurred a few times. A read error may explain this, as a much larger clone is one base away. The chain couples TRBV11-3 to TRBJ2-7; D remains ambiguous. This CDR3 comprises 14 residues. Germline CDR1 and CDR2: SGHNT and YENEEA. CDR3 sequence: CAGSLDASSYEQYF. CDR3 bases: TGTGCCGGCAGCTTAGATGCGAGCTCCTACGAGCAGTACTTC.

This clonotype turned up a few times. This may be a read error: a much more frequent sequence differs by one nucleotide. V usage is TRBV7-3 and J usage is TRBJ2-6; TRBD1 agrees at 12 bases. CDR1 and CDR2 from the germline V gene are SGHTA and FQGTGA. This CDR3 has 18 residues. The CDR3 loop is CASSLGTGGSPGAHVLTF. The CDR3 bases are TGTGCCAGCAGCTTGGGGACAGGGGGCTCTCCGGGGGCCCACGTCCTGACTTTC.

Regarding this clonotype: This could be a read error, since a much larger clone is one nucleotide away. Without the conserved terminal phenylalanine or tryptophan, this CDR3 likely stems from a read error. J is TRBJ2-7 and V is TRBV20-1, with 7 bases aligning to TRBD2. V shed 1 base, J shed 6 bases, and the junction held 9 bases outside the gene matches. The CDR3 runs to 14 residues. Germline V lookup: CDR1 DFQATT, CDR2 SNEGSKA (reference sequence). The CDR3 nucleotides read TGCAGTGCTAGAGCGGGACTACCGGACTCCGAGCAGTACCTC. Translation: CSARAGLPDSEQYL.

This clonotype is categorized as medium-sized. CDR3: CASSLGETEQYF. The CDR3 coding sequence is TGTGCCAGCAGCTTAGGGGAAACCGAGCAGTACTTC. The V call is TRBV7-2, the J call TRBJ2-7; D gene ambiguous. CDR1 SGHTA and CDR2 FQGNSA come from the germline V gene. Trimming removed 1 base from V and 6 bases from J, with 7 bases in between. CDR3 length: 12 residues.

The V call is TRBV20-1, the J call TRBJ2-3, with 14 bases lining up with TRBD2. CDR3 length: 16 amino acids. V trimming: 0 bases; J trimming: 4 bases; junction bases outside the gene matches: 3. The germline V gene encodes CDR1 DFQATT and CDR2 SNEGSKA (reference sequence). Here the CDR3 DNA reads TGCAGTGCTAGAGAGGGACTAGCGGGAGTGGCAGATACGCAGTATTTT. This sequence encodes CSAREGLAGVADTQYF.

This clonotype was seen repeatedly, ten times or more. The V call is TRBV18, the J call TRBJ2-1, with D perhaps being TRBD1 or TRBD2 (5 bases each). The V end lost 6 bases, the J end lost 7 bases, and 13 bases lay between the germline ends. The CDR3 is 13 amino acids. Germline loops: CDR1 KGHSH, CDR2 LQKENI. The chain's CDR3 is CASSYGTTNEQFF. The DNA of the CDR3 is TGTGCCAGCTCCTACGGGACGACAAATGAGCAGTTCTTC.

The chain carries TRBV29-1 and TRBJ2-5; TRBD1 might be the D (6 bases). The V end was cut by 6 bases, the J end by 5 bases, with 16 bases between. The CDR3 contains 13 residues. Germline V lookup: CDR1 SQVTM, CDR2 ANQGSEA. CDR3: CSVSQGIGETQYF. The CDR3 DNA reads TGCAGCGTCTCACAGGGAATTGGGGAGACCCAGTACTTC. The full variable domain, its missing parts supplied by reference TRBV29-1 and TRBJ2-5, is SAVISQKPSRDICQRGTSLTIQCQVDSQVTMMFWYRQQPGQSLTLIATANQGSEATYESGFVIDKFPISRPNLTFSTLTVSNMSPEDSSIYLCSVSQGIGETQYFGPGTRLLVL.

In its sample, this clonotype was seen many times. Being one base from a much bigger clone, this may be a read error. CDR3 amino acids: CSALGQRGLSEQYF. The CDR3 bases are TGCAGTGCTTTGGGGCAGCGGGGTCTTTCCGAGCAGTACTTC. The chain combines TRBV20-1 with TRBJ2-7; TRBD2 agrees at 7 bases. CDR3 size: 14 residues. Germline trimming cut 5 bases from V and 6 bases from J; bases unmatched to any gene: 13. Looked up from germline, CDR1 is DFQATT and CDR2 is SNEGSKA (reference sequence).

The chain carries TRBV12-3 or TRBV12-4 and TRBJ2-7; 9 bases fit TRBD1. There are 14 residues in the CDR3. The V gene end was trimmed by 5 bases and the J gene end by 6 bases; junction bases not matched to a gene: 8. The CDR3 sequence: CASSETGTGTEQYF. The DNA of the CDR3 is TGTGCCAGCAGTGAAACCGGGACAGGGACCGAGCAGTACTTC.

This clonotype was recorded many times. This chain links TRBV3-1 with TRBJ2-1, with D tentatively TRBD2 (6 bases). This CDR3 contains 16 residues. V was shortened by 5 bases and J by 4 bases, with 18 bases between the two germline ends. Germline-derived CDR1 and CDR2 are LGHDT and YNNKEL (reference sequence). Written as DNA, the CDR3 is TGTGCCAGCAGCGACTTTGGAGGGGCCAGTTACAATGAGCAGTTCTTC. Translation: CASSDFGGASYNEQFF.

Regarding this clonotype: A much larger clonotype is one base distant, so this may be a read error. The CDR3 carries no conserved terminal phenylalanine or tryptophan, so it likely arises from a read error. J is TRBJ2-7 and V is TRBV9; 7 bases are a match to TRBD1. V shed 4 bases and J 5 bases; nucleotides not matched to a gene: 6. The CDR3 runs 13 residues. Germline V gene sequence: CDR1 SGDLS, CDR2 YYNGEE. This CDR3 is CASSTGQFNEQYS. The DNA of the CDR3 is TGTGCCAGCAGCACGGGACAGTTCAACGAGCAGTACTCC.

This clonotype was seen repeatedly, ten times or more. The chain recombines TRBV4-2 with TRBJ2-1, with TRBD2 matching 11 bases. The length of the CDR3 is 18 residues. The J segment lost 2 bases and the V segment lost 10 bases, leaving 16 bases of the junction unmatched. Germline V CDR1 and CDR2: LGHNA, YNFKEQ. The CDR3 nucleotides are TGTGCCACCTCAGGTGGGGCCGGGACTAGCGGTACCTACAATGAGCAGTTCTTC. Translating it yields CATSGGAGTSGTYNEQFF.

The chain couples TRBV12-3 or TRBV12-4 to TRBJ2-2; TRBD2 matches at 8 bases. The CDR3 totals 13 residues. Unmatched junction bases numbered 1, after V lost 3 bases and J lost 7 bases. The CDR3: CASSFGTSGELFF. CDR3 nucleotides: TGTGCCAGCAGTTTCGGGACTAGCGGGGAGCTGTTTTTT.

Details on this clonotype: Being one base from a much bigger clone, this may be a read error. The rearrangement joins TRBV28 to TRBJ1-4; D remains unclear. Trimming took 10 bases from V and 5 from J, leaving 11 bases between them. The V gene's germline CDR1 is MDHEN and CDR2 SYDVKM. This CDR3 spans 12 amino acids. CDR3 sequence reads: CATIDGNEKLFF. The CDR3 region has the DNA TGTGCCACCATCGACGGAAATGAAAAACTGTTTTTT.

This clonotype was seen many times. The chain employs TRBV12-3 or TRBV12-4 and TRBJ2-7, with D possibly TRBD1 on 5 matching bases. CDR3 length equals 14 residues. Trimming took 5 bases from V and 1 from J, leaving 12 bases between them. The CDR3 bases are TGTGCCAGCAGTGGAACCAGGGTTTCCTACGAGCAGTACTTC. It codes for CASSGTRVSYEQYF.

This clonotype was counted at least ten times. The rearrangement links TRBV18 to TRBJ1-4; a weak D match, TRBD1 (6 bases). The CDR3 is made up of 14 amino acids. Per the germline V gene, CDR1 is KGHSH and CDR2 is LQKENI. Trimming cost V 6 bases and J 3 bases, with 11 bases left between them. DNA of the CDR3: TGTGCCAGCTCCCAACAGGGATCTAATGAAAAACTGTTTTTT. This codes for CASSQQGSNEKLFF.